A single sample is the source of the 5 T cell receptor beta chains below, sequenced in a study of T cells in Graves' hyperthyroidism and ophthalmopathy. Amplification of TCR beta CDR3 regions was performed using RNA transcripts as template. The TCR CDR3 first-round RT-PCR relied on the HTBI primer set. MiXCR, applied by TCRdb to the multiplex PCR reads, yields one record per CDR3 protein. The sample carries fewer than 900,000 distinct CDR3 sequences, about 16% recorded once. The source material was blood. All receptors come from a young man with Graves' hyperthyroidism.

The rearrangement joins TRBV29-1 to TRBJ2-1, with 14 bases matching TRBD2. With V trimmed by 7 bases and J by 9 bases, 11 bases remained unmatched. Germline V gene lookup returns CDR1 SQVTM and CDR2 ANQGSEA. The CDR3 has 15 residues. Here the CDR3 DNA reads TGCAGCGCGGGACTAGCGGGAGATCCTTCCGGTGAGCAGTTCTTC. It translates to CSAGLAGDPSGEQFF.

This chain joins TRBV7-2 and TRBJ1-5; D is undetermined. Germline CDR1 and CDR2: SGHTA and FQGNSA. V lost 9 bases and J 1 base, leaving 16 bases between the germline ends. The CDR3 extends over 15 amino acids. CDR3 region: CASSPQAGSNQPQHF. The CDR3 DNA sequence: TGTGCCAGTAGTCCCCAAGCCGGGAGCAATCAGCCCCAGCATTTT.

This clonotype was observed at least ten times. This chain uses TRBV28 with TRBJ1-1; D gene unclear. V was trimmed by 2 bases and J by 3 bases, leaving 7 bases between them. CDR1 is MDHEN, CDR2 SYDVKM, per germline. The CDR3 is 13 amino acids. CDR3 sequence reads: CASSLGSYTEAFF. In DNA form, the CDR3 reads TGTGCCAGCAGTTTAGGTAGCTACACTGAAGCTTTCTTT.

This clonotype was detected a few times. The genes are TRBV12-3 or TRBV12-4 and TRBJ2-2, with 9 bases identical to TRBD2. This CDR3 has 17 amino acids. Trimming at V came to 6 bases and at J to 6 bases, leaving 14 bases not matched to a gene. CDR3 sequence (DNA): TGTGCCAGCAGCCCCCCCCTAGTAGCGGGAGTCCCCGGGGAGCTGTTTTTT. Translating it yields CASSPPLVAGVPGELFF.

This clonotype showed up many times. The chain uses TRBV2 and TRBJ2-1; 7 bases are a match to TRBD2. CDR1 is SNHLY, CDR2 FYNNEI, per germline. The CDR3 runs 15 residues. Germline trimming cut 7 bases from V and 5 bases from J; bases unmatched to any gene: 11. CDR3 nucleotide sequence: TGTGCCAGCACCCTAGGTAGCGGGCGTGACAATGAGCAGTTCTTC. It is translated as CASTLGSGRDNEQFF.